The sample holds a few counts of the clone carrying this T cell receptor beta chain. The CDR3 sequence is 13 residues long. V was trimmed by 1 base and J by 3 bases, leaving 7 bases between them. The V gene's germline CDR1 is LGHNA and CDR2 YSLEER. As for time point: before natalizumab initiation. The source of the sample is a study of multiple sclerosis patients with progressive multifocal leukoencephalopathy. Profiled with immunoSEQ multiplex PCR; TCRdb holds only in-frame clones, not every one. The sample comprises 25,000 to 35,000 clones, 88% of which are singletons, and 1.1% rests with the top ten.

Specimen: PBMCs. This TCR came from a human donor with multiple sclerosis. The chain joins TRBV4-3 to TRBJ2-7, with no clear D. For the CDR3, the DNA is TGCGCCAGCAGCCAAGTAGAAAACTACGAGCAGTACTTC. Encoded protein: CASSQVENYEQYF.